The 14 T cell receptor beta chains below all came from one sample that was sequenced in a study of T-cell memory formation after mild COVID-19. TCRdb re-called the 5' RACE reads with MiXCR, one entry per CDR3 protein. Of 350,000 to 450,000 distinct CDR3 sequences in the sample, about an eighth are singletons; the top ten hold around 22%. Source material: PBMCs or a T cell subset sorted from them (not recorded which). The receptor source for this set is a man aged 18 to 29 who had mild COVID-19 (a few samples of this study predate the infection). Cell type and time point are not known.

This clonotype was observed at least ten times. This rearrangement joins TRBV20-1 to TRBJ2-1, with D maybe TRBD1 (6 bases). This CDR3 spans 18 amino acids. The V end lost 6 bases, the J end lost 0 bases, and 24 bases lay between the germline ends. Germline assignment: CDR1 DFQATT and CDR2 SNEGSKA (reference sequence). The CDR3 coding sequence is TGCAGTGCCACCTTGACGTCCGGGACACCCATCTCCTACAATGAGCAGTTCTTC. This sequence encodes CSATLTSGTPISYNEQFF.

This clonotype was detected a few times. The chain has TRBV3-1 and TRBJ1-5, with D unresolved. V shed 3 bases and J shed 1 base, with 10 bases lying between them. CDR3 length: 15 amino acids. The germline CDR1 and CDR2 sequences are LGHDT and YNNKEL (reference sequence). CDR3 nucleotides: TGTGCCAGCAGCCAGGGCAGAGGGAGCAATCAGCCCCAGCATTTT. Its translation is CASSQGRGSNQPQHF.

This clonotype was found many times. The gene calls are TRBV5-1 and TRBJ2-5; TRBD1 matches 7 bases. Looked up from germline, CDR1 is SGHRS and CDR2 is YFSETQ. CDR3 length: 13 amino acids. Trimming at V came to 5 bases and at J to 5 bases, leaving 6 bases not matched to a gene. CDR3 protein: CASSRDRAETQYF. The CDR3 DNA follows: TGCGCCAGCAGTCGCGACAGGGCCGAGACCCAGTACTTC.

There are a few counts of this clonotype. The CDR3 is CASSLSLAGMGTQYF. In DNA, the CDR3 is TGCGCCAGCAGCTTGAGCCTAGCGGGGATGGGGACCCAGTACTTC. The V call is TRBV5-1, the J call TRBJ2-5, with 9 nucleotides matching TRBD2. The V gene end was trimmed by 1 base and the J gene end by 7 bases; junction bases not matched to a gene: 8. The CDR3 runs 15 residues. The germline V gene has CDR1 SGHRS and CDR2 YFSETQ.

This clonotype was seen a handful of times. The chain has TRBV7-2 and TRBJ2-5; no firm D call. CDR1 is SGHTA, CDR2 FQGNSA, per germline. This CDR3 has 14 amino acids. Trimming left V 3 bases short and J 5 bases short, with 13 bases between. DNA of the CDR3: TGTGCCAGCAGCTTTTCCGTCGGTCGGGAGACCCAGTACTTC. Amino acid sequence: CASSFSVGRETQYF.

V usage is TRBV6-5 and J usage is TRBJ1-4; perhaps TRBD1 as D (6 bases). With 5 bases removed from V and 8 bases from J, the gap between germline ends came to 15 bases. Germline CDR1 is MNHEY and CDR2 is SVGAGI. The CDR3 covers 14 residues. The CDR3, as DNA: TGTGCCAGCAGTCAGGGGAGGGTTAAGGAAAAACTGTTTTTT. It encodes CASSQGRVKEKLFF.

This clonotype showed up just a few times. The V and J genes are TRBV4-3 and TRBJ1-1; D gene uncertain. CDR1 is LGHNA, CDR2 YSLEER, per germline. The CDR3 runs to 15 residues. Deletions cut 1 base from V and 4 bases from J, with 13 bases between. The CDR3 region has the DNA TGCGCCAGCAGCCAAGGGGCACTTGGCGGCACTGAAGCTTTCTTT. As protein: CASSQGALGGTEAFF.

The chain recombines TRBV18 with TRBJ2-3; D not resolved. Germline V gives CDR1 KGHSH, CDR2 LQKENI. The CDR3 spans 13 residues. V was shortened by 3 bases and J by 2 bases, with 6 bases between the two germline ends. The CDR3 DNA reads TGTGCCAGCTCACCTACTACCACAGATACGCAGTATTTT. Amino acid sequence: CASSPTTTDTQYF.

With regard to this clonotype: Its ends do not fully match the called genes, so a read error is possible. The rearrangement links TRBV5-1 to TRBJ1-4; TRBD1 matches 11 bases. Germline V gene sequence: CDR1 SGHRS, CDR2 YFSETQ. CDR3 length: 14 residues. The CDR3 bases are TGCGCCAGCAGCACCGGGACAGGGGGAGAAAAACTGATTTTT. It is translated as CASSTGTGGEKLIF.

V gene TRBV6-5 combines with J gene TRBJ1-6, with D unresolved. V shed 0 bases and J shed 8 bases, with 8 bases lying between them. The CDR3 loop spans 14 amino acids. The V gene's germline CDR1 is MNHEY and CDR2 SVGAGI. The CDR3 loop is CASSYSKVDSPLHF. The CDR3 region has the DNA TGTGCCAGCAGTTACTCGAAGGTGGATTCACCCCTCCACTTT.

The chain couples TRBV5-5 to TRBJ2-1; weak D call: TRBD2 (5 bases). Trimming stripped 3 bases from V and 3 bases from J, with 13 bases between. This CDR3 contains 15 residues. Germline CDR1 reads SGHKS; CDR2 reads YYEKEE (reference sequence). The CDR3 sequence: CASSSEAWDYNEQFF. Written as DNA, the CDR3 is TGTGCCAGCAGCTCGGAGGCTTGGGACTACAATGAGCAGTTCTTC.

This clonotype has just a few counts. This rearrangement joins TRBV5-1 to TRBJ1-3, with unresolved D. Germline V CDR1 and CDR2: SGHRS, YFSETQ. The CDR3 contains 14 residues. V lost 2 bases, J lost 0 bases, and 6 bases lay in between. The CDR3 sequence is CASSFADSGNTIYF. For the CDR3, the DNA is TGCGCCAGCAGCTTTGCAGACTCTGGAAACACCATATATTTT.

This clonotype showed up just a few times. The genes are TRBV4-1 and TRBJ2-5; TRBD2 agrees at 11 bases. The CDR3 spans 16 residues. V was pared by 4 bases and J by 3 bases, with 7 bases of the junction left unmatched. Germline V lookup: CDR1 MGHRA, CDR2 YSYEKL. CDR3: CASSRSSGGAEETQYF. Here the CDR3 DNA reads TGCGCCAGCAGCCGGAGTAGCGGGGGGGCAGAAGAGACCCAGTACTTC.

This rearrangement joins TRBV29-1 to TRBJ1-2, with 10 bases lining up with TRBD1. Looked up from germline, CDR1 is SQVTM and CDR2 is ANQGSEA. The J segment lost 5 bases and the V segment lost 6 bases, leaving 9 bases of the junction unmatched. CDR3 length equals 14 residues. In DNA, the CDR3 is TGCAGCGTGGTGGGACAGGGGTTTGGATATGGCTACACCTTC. Translated, it gives CSVVGQGFGYGYTF.